These 8 T cell receptor beta chains share one sample of origin, sequenced in a study of T-cell reconstitution after alpha-beta-depleted transplantation in children. Molecular barcoding with unique molecular identifiers was used for the TCRbeta library. Via MiXCR, TCRdb re-called the PCR reads, giving one row per CDR3 protein. The sample holds about 370,000 distinct CDR3 sequences, approximately 20% seen once. The sequenced sample was PBMCs from the stem cell graft donor, obtained from the stem cell graft. The receptors were gathered from a human donor who donated a stem cell graft to a child with acute myeloid leukemia.

This clonotype showed up just a few times. This sequence joins TRBV20-1 and TRBJ2-1; D gene unclear. There are 11 residues in the CDR3. V lost 6 bases and J 8 bases, leaving 11 bases between the germline ends. Germline lookup yields CDR1 DFQATT and CDR2 SNEGSKA (reference sequence). Written as DNA, the CDR3 is TGCAGTGCCATCCTCTTGGATGAGCAGTTCTTC. It encodes CSAILLDEQFF.

V and J are TRBV4-1 and TRBJ2-7; TRBD1 agrees at 8 bases. Germline trimming cut 0 bases from V and 6 bases from J; bases unmatched to any gene: 10. The CDR3 runs to 16 residues. Per the germline V gene, CDR1 is MGHRA and CDR2 is YSYEKL. The CDR3 is CASSQDYGTGLGEQYF. In DNA form, the CDR3 reads TGCGCCAGCAGCCAAGACTACGGGACAGGTCTTGGCGAGCAGTACTTC.

This clonotype was counted between two and nine times. V is TRBV5-1 and J is TRBJ1-1; D is ambiguous. The V end was cut by 7 bases, the J end by 3 bases, with 10 bases between. CDR1 SGHRS and CDR2 YFSETQ come from the germline V gene. The CDR3 contains 12 residues. The DNA for the CDR3 is TGCGCCAGCGGGGAGGGATACACTGAAGCTTTCTTT. It is translated as CASGEGYTEAFF.

This clonotype appeared many times. The rearrangement uses TRBV5-1 and TRBJ2-1; D uncertain. The germline V gene encodes CDR1 SGHRS and CDR2 YFSETQ. This CDR3 is built from 13 residues. V was trimmed by 0 bases and J by 8 bases, leaving 9 bases between them. CDR3 in amino acids: CASSLDGLDEQFF. In nucleotides, the CDR3 is TGCGCCAGCAGCTTGGACGGTCTAGATGAGCAGTTCTTC. The full variable domain, rest sourced from reference TRBV5-1 and TRBJ2-1, is KAGVTQTPRYLIKTRGQQVTLSCSPISGHRSVSWYQQTPGQGLQFLFEYFSETQRNKGNFPGRFSGRQFSNSRSEMNVSTLELGDSALYLCASSLDGLDEQFFGPGTRLTVL.

This clonotype showed up just a few times. This sequence joins TRBV10-3 and TRBJ2-5; D ambiguous. The CDR3 runs to 13 residues. Germline assignment: CDR1 ENHRY and CDR2 SYGVKD. V lost 3 bases and J lost 5, with 10 bases in between. DNA for the CDR3: TGTGCCATCAGTGATTCCAATCCCGAGACCCAGTACTTC. Translating gives CAISDSNPETQYF.

The chain is built from TRBV5-1 and TRBJ2-1; 7 nucleotides match TRBD1. Losses at the gene ends were 1 base for V and 1 base for J; bases not matched to a gene: 5. Germline V lookup: CDR1 SGHRS, CDR2 YFSETQ. The CDR3 length is 16 residues. CDR3 DNA: TGCGCCAGCAGCTTGTCCCGACAGGGATCCTACAATGAGCAGTTCTTC. Translating it yields CASSLSRQGSYNEQFF.

This clonotype was recorded a few times. The chain couples TRBV24-1 to TRBJ2-3, with D possibly TRBD1 on 5 matching bases. V was shortened by 6 bases and J by 10 bases, with 25 bases between the two germline ends. Germline loops: CDR1 KGHDR, CDR2 SFDVKD. This CDR3 region has 16 residues. This chain's CDR3 is CATSSVRLDGEGAQYF. The CDR3 DNA follows: TGTGCCACCAGTTCGGTGAGACTGGACGGAGAAGGGGCGCAGTATTTT.

Many counts were recorded for this clonotype. The chain has TRBV12-3 or TRBV12-4 and TRBJ2-1; 7 bases match TRBD1. Losses at the gene ends were 5 bases for V and 1 base for J; bases not matched to a gene: 2. This CDR3 comprises 14 residues. As DNA, the CDR3 is TGTGCCAGCAGTCCGGGACAGTCCTACAATGAGCAGTTCTTC. Residues: CASSPGQSYNEQFF.